This T cell receptor (beta chain) was captured by sequencing in a study of blood T cell repertoires in COVID-19. CDR3 length: 15 residues. CDR1 and CDR2 (germline): MGHDK, SYGVNS. V was pared by 4 bases and J by 6 bases, with 3 bases of the junction left unmatched. Assay used: immunoSEQ multiplex PCR; TCRdb lists only in-frame clones, some missing. The sample holds approximately 210,000 clones, around 90% seen once. This chain links TRBV25-1 with TRBJ1-6; 10 bases are shared with TRBD1. The receptor comes from a human donor in a cohort sampled during active COVID-19. Sequencing was carried out using peripheral blood. CDR3 in amino acids: CASSARTGGNSPLHF. CDR3 nucleotide sequence: TGTGCCAGCAGTGCAAGGACAGGGGGTAATTCACCCCTCCACTTT.